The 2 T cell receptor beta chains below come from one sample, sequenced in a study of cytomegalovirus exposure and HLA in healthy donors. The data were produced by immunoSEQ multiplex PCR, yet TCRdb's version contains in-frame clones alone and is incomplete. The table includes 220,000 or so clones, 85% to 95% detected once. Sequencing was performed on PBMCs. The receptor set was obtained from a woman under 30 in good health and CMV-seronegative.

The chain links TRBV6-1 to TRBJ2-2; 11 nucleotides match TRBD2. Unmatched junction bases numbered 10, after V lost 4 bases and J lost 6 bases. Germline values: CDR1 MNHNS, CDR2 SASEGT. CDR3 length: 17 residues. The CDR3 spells CASSGTSGLRSAGELFF. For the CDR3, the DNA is TGTGCCAGCAGTGGGACTAGCGGGCTACGTAGTGCCGGGGAGCTGTTTTTT.

DNA for the CDR3: TGTGCCAGTAGTTCATATAGCGGGAGCGCTTCCTACGAGCAGTACTTC. Translated: CASSSYSGSASYEQYF. The J gene is TRBJ2-7, the V gene TRBV19; 9 bases agree with TRBD2. CDR1 is LNHDA and CDR2 is SQIVND in the germline V gene (reference sequence). The V and J ends lost 5 bases and 1 base, in that order; junction bases with no gene match: 9. The CDR3 extends over 16 amino acids.